Listed below are T cell receptor beta chains from one sample, sequenced in a study of vaccination and CD4 T cells after COVID-19. TCRdb redid the calling of the PCR reads with MiXCR, one entry per CDR3 protein. Of 31,000 or so distinct CDR3 sequences listed, around 49% are singletons. The specimen was CD4+ T cells from blood, collected about 7 months after SARS-CoV-2 vaccination. The source of these receptors is a human donor who had recovered from COVID-19. Both conserved end residues are trimmed from each CDR3. Fields, in order: D gene, V gene, CDR3 length, J gene, CDR3 protein. The D gene is left open where the match is weak.

D: TRBD1; V: TRBV6-2/TRBV6-3; length: 10; J: TRBJ1-5; CDR3: ASRTGFGPQH
D: NA; V: TRBV7-9; length: 13; J: TRBJ2-7; CDR3: ASSLRQDSDYEQY
D: NA; V: TRBV27; length: 13; J: TRBJ1-2; CDR3: ASSSMSGNYYGYT
D: NA; V: TRBV7-9; length: 12; J: TRBJ2-7; CDR3: ASSTDRWSYEQY
D: TRBD2; V: TRBV24-1; length: 12; J: TRBJ2-5; CDR3: ATSDPRGEETQY
D: NA; V: TRBV20-1; length: 12; J: TRBJ1-5; CDR3: SAKETGLRQPQH
D: NA; V: TRBV20-1; length: 13; J: TRBJ2-7; CDR3: SASAEAQSGYEQY
D: TRBD2; V: TRBV28; length: 14; J: TRBJ2-1; CDR3: ASSSLRGSRFNEQF
D: NA; V: TRBV20-1; length: 11; J: TRBJ2-3; CDR3: SARGEDGNTQY
D: NA; V: TRBV7-3; length: 14; J: TRBJ1-3; CDR3: ASSLTGGSSGNTIY
D: NA; V: TRBV19; length: 12; J: TRBJ2-2; CDR3: ASSIAGAAGELF
D: TRBD1; V: TRBV6-2/TRBV6-3; length: 11; J: TRBJ2-1; CDR3: ASRYTGVGEQF
D: NA; V: TRBV19; length: 12; J: TRBJ2-3; CDR3: ASNRGLATDTQY
D: NA; V: TRBV7-9; length: 12; J: TRBJ2-7; CDR3: ASSWGQLDYEQY
D: NA; V: TRBV15; length: 14; J: TRBJ1-5; CDR3: ATSRVIILQGQPQH
D: NA; V: TRBV19; length: 11; J: TRBJ1-1; CDR3: ASSEGSTVEVF
D: NA; V: TRBV27; length: 10; J: TRBJ2-2; CDR3: ASSPNTGELF
D: TRBD2; V: TRBV20-1; length: 14; J: TRBJ2-1; CDR3: SARPTSGRGSDEQF
D: NA; V: TRBV6-2/TRBV6-3; length: 13; J: TRBJ2-7; CDR3: ASRLSGGQSYEQY
D: NA; V: TRBV28; length: 12; J: TRBJ1-2; CDR3: ATHNGGGNYGYT
D: NA; V: TRBV15; length: 12; J: TRBJ1-1; CDR3: ATSIRRGDTEAF
D: NA; V: TRBV27; length: 11; J: TRBJ1-1; CDR3: ASRQTFNTEAF
D: NA; V: TRBV7-6; length: 11; J: TRBJ1-1; CDR3: ASSSGPNTEAF
D: NA; V: TRBV21-1; length: 19; J: TRBJ2-1; CDR3: ASSKGVPGLAGFGKGNEQF
D: TRBD1; V: TRBV27; length: 12; J: TRBJ2-1; CDR3: ASTGTGVYNEQF
D: NA; V: TRBV15; length: 12; J: TRBJ2-3; CDR3: ATSLRVGTDTQY
D: NA; V: TRBV5-4; length: 13; J: TRBJ2-1; CDR3: ASSDSSRPYNEQF
D: NA; V: TRBV7-3; length: 14; J: TRBJ2-1; CDR3: ASSLNSGFVPDEQF
D: NA; V: TRBV7-8; length: 11; J: TRBJ2-3; CDR3: ASSDQGSDTQY
D: TRBD2; V: TRBV28; length: 13; J: TRBJ2-3; CDR3: ASSLWREAPDTQY
D: TRBD1; V: TRBV7-2; length: 13; J: TRBJ2-5; CDR3: ASSFQTGPVETQY
D: NA; V: TRBV21-1; length: 13; J: TRBJ1-2; CDR3: ASSKPTGRWRGYT
D: TRBD1; V: TRBV7-9; length: 12; J: TRBJ1-5; CDR3: ASSRDSNNQPQH
D: TRBD1; V: TRBV2; length: 11; J: TRBJ2-7; CDR3: ASRHRGLYEQY
D: TRBD1; V: TRBV7-9; length: 13; J: TRBJ2-5; CDR3: ASSTPGTDQETQY
D: TRBD1; V: TRBV6-5; length: 15; J: TRBJ1-1; CDR3: ASSYYATRGWDTEAF
D: NA; V: TRBV28; length: 11; J: TRBJ1-3; CDR3: ASTRPWGNTIY
D: TRBD1; V: TRBV5-4; length: 12; J: TRBJ1-2; CDR3: ASSRRQGNYGYT
D: NA; V: TRBV7-2; length: 14; J: TRBJ1-6; CDR3: ASSPQGRGPYSPLH
D: NA; V: TRBV4-1; length: 14; J: TRBJ2-5; CDR3: ASSQTPRLDGETQY
D: TRBD2; V: TRBV6-1; length: 16; J: TRBJ2-3; CDR3: ASSAGMVSSGAADTQY
D: NA; V: TRBV12-3/TRBV12-4; length: 12; J: TRBJ2-3; CDR3: ASGRQDITDTQY
D: NA; V: TRBV27; length: 13; J: TRBJ1-1; CDR3: ASSFAGLGNTEAF
D: NA; V: TRBV7-8; length: 13; J: TRBJ2-2; CDR3: ASSLQSENTGELF
D: NA; V: TRBV5-4; length: 16; J: TRBJ1-6; CDR3: ASSPKTGRSSYNSPLH
D: TRBD1; V: TRBV6-4; length: 12; J: TRBJ2-2; CDR3: ASSEGQGTGELF
D: TRBD1; V: TRBV6-1; length: 13; J: TRBJ1-1; CDR3: ASSAAGLRGTEAF
D: NA; V: TRBV6-5; length: 12; J: TRBJ2-6; CDR3: ASSYSGGANVLT
D: NA; V: TRBV7-9; length: 14; J: TRBJ2-5; CDR3: ASSFGRLPATETQY
D: NA; V: TRBV7-9; length: 12; J: TRBJ2-7; CDR3: ASSFSQGLNEQY
D: TRBD1; V: TRBV7-2; length: 11; J: TRBJ2-7; CDR3: ASSSTGGYEQY
D: NA; V: TRBV11-2; length: 14; J: TRBJ2-5; CDR3: ASSPTGRQSQETQY
D: NA; V: TRBV21-1; length: 18; J: TRBJ2-3; CDR3: AREDGLASGRARRTDTQY
D: TRBD2; V: TRBV7-3; length: 13; J: TRBJ2-3; CDR3: ASSTAGVGTDTQY
D: NA; V: TRBV20-1; length: 13; J: TRBJ1-6; CDR3: SAREGPGQNSPLH
D: NA; V: TRBV20-1; length: 13; J: TRBJ2-3; CDR3: SVRPTGTSTDTQY
D: NA; V: TRBV28; length: 12; J: TRBJ2-7; CDR3: ASSLGGQGTEQY
D: TRBD1; V: TRBV20-1; length: 13; J: TRBJ1-3; CDR3: SATGQGAGGNTIY